The 21 T cell receptor beta chains reported below all come from one sample, sequenced in a study of T-cell memory formation after mild COVID-19. TCRdb re-called the 5' RACE reads with MiXCR, one entry per CDR3 protein. The table shows under 200,000 distinct CDR3 sequences, with 11% occurring only once. Sequencing was done on a sample of PBMCs or a T cell subset sorted from them (not recorded which). These receptor sequences come from a man between 18 and 29 years old who had mild COVID-19 (a few samples of this study predate the infection). Cell type and time point are not known.

This clonotype has more than one count but fewer than ten. The rearrangement uses TRBV18 and TRBJ1-6, with 8 nucleotides matching TRBD1. Trimming at V came to 4 bases and at J to 5 bases, leaving 1 base not matched to a gene. The CDR3 sequence is 14 residues long. Germline V gene lookup returns CDR1 KGHSH and CDR2 LQKENI. CDR3 loop: CASSRTGNNSPLHF. DNA of the CDR3: TGTGCCAGCTCACGGACAGGGAATAATTCACCCCTCCACTTT.

This clonotype has ten or more counts. The chain recombines TRBV5-1 with TRBJ2-3; TRBD2 aligns across 8 bases. The CDR3 has 15 amino acids. V trimming: 3 bases; J trimming: 5 bases; junction bases outside the gene matches: 8. Germline loops: CDR1 SGHRS, CDR2 YFSETQ. Written as DNA, the CDR3 is TGCGCCAGCAGCTCCGCCGGGACTAGGGGAGATACGCAGTATTTT. Protein: CASSSAGTRGDTQYF.

Concerning this clonotype itself: Compared with germline, one end of the junction differs, possibly owing to a read error. The chain links TRBV7-9 to TRBJ2-4, with TRBD1 identical over 10 bases. The length of the CDR3 is 15 residues. Per germline, CDR1 SEHNR and CDR2 FQNEAQ (reference sequence). CDR3 loop: CASSIATGGESIQYF. The CDR3 DNA follows: TGTGCCAGCAGCATAGCGACAGGGGGCGAGTCAATTCAGTACTTC.

Only a few counts were recorded for this clonotype. The chain recombines TRBV4-2 with TRBJ2-2; perhaps TRBD2 as D (7 bases). The V and J ends lost 1 base and 7 bases respectively, with 16 bases between them. Germline V lookup: CDR1 LGHNA, CDR2 YNFKEQ. The length of the CDR3 is 16 residues. The CDR3 loop reads CASSQVPGEGIGELFF. The CDR3 DNA reads TGTGCCAGCAGCCAAGTACCAGGGGAGGGAATCGGGGAGCTGTTTTTT.

V and J are TRBV5-6 and TRBJ1-1; weak D call: TRBD1 (5 bases). V was shortened by 2 bases and J by 3 bases, with 11 bases between the two germline ends. Germline-derived CDR1 and CDR2 are SGHDT and YYEEEE. The CDR3 contains 14 residues. The CDR3 sequence is CASSFLQGYTEAFF. CDR3 nucleotides: TGTGCCAGCAGCTTTCTGCAGGGCTACACTGAAGCTTTCTTT.

The rearrangement uses TRBV20-1 and TRBJ1-6; 7 bases are a match to TRBD1. CDR1 is DFQATT and CDR2 is SNEGSKA in the germline V gene (reference sequence). The J segment lost 4 bases and the V segment lost 6 bases, leaving 3 bases of the junction unmatched. This CDR3 has 13 residues. CDR3 nucleotide sequence: TGCAGTGCCCGGGGACAGTATAATTCACCCCTCCACTTT. It yields the protein CSARGQYNSPLHF.

This clonotype was seen only a few times. CDR3 sequence reads: CASSQDTPSGAKNIQYF. CDR3 in DNA: TGCGCCAGCAGCCAAGATACGCCCAGCGGAGCCAAAAACATTCAGTACTTC. This rearrangement joins TRBV4-3 to TRBJ2-4; a possible D gene is TRBD2 (5 bases). CDR1 is LGHNA and CDR2 is YSLEER in the germline V gene. The CDR3 extends over 17 amino acids. Trimming took off 0 bases at V and 0 bases at J, with 12 bases between the two ends.

The rearrangement joins TRBV12-3 or TRBV12-4 to TRBJ2-1, with TRBD2 identical over 11 bases. V shed 2 bases, J shed 9 bases, and the junction held 0 bases outside the gene matches. The length of the CDR3 is 13 residues. The CDR3 spells CASSLLAGGEQFF. Here the CDR3 DNA reads TGTGCCAGCAGTTTACTAGCGGGGGGTGAGCAGTTCTTC.

The rearrangement joins TRBV24-1 to TRBJ1-2; D remains ambiguous. Trimming shortened V by 2 bases and J by 3 bases, and 0 bases separated the two germline ends. The CDR3 sequence is 11 residues long. In germline, CDR1 is KGHDR, CDR2 SFDVKD. Here the CDR3 DNA reads TGTGCCACCAGTGATTACTATGGCTACACCTTC. It specifies CATSDYYGYTF.

This chain joins TRBV7-9 and TRBJ2-7; 8 nucleotides agree with TRBD2. Looked up from germline, CDR1 is SEHNR and CDR2 is FQNEAQ (reference sequence). The CDR3 sequence is 15 residues long. V dropped 11 bases and J dropped 0; count of bases not matched to a gene: 12. This chain's CDR3 is CAVLGGGGNSYEQYF. As DNA, the CDR3 is TGTGCCGTCCTTGGCGGCGGGGGGAACTCCTACGAGCAGTACTTC.

In its sample, this clonotype was seen a few times. This sequence joins TRBV9 and TRBJ2-2, with D uncertain. This CDR3 is built from 14 residues. Trimming took off 0 bases at V and 2 bases at J, with 5 bases between the two ends. CDR1 SGDLS and CDR2 YYNGEE come from the germline V gene. Written as DNA, the CDR3 is TGTGCCAGCAGCGTAGATGTTAACACCGGGGAGCTGTTTTTT. It codes for CASSVDVNTGELFF. The whole variable domain, filled in from reference TRBV9 and TRBJ2-2, reads DSGVTQTPKHLITATGQRVTLRCSPRSGDLSVYWYQQSLDQGLQFLIQYYNGEERAKGNILERFSAQQFPDLHSELNLSSLELGDSALYFCASSVDVNTGELFFGEGSRLTVL.

This clonotype came up a few times. The rearrangement joins TRBV7-2 to TRBJ2-3, with TRBD2 matching over 9 bases. The CDR3 covers 15 residues. After removal of 3 bases from V and 6 bases from J, the junction contained 7 bases not matched to a gene. In germline, CDR1 is SGHTA, CDR2 FQGNSA. The CDR3 reads CASSFGAGGSDTQYF. The CDR3 DNA reads as TGTGCCAGCAGCTTCGGAGCGGGGGGCAGTGATACGCAGTATTTT.

A few counts support this clonotype. V gene TRBV19 combines with J gene TRBJ1-1, with D perhaps matching TRBD1 (6 bases). This CDR3 has 14 amino acids. The V end lost 4 bases, the J end lost 6 bases, and 15 bases lay between the germline ends. CDR1 is LNHDA, CDR2 SQIVND, per germline (reference sequence). For the CDR3, the DNA is TGTGCCAGTAGTACACCAGGGGAGTCGCCTGAAGCTTTCTTT. Protein: CASSTPGESPEAFF.

This clonotype was picked up a small number of times. This sequence joins TRBV10-3 and TRBJ2-7; perhaps TRBD1 as D (6 bases). CDR1 ENHRY and CDR2 SYGVKD come from the germline V gene. This CDR3 contains 15 residues. The V end was cut by 2 bases, the J end by 6 bases, with 17 bases between. CDR3 residues: CAISEPQTGRREQYF. Written as DNA, the CDR3 is TGTGCCATCAGTGAGCCCCAGACAGGCCGACGCGAGCAGTACTTC.

The V gene is TRBV18, the J gene TRBJ2-7; the D is unclear. Looked up from germline, CDR1 is KGHSH and CDR2 is LQKENI. V lost 2 bases and J lost 3, with 11 bases in between. The CDR3 consists of 14 residues. DNA of the CDR3: TGTGCCAGCTCACCATCCGTACAGATCTACGAGCAGTACTTC. As protein: CASSPSVQIYEQYF.

This chain joins TRBV5-1 and TRBJ1-2, with a possible D match to TRBD1 (5 bases). The CDR3 length is 13 residues. V gave up 1 base and J gave up 4 bases, with 8 bases separating them. Per the germline V gene, CDR1 is SGHRS and CDR2 is YFSETQ. CDR3 sequence (DNA): TGCGCCAGCAGCTTGATCCAGGGCTATGGCTACACCTTC. This translates into CASSLIQGYGYTF. Full variable domain (missing parts from reference TRBV5-1 and TRBJ1-2): KAGVTQTPRYLIKTRGQQVTLSCSPISGHRSVSWYQQTPGQGLQFLFEYFSETQRNKGNFPGRFSGRQFSNSRSEMNVSTLELGDSALYLCASSLIQGYGYTFGSGTRLTVV.

In this sample, this clonotype turned up a few times. The gene calls are TRBV27 and TRBJ2-1, with D hard to call. The ends were cut back, 7 bases at V and 0 bases at J, with 7 bases in the middle. Germline-derived CDR1 and CDR2 are MNHEY and SMNVEV (reference sequence). The CDR3 sequence is 13 residues long. For the CDR3, the DNA is TGTGCCAGCATATCGGGCTCCTACAATGAGCAGTTCTTC. Translating gives CASISGSYNEQFF.

This clonotype has only a few counts. The gene calls are TRBV3-1 and TRBJ1-6; D is possibly TRBD1 (6 bases). Per germline, CDR1 LGHDT and CDR2 YNNKEL (reference sequence). V was shortened by 0 bases and J by 14 bases, with 14 bases between the two germline ends. The CDR3 extends over 14 amino acids. This CDR3 reads CASSQDLGGRTLHF. For the CDR3, the DNA is TGTGCCAGCAGCCAAGATTTGGGGGGGCGGACCCTCCACTTT.

This clonotype was picked up one time. In DNA, the CDR3 is TGTGCCAGCAGCCGAGTGGGACAGGGAGCAGATACGCAGTATTTT. It yields the protein CASSRVGQGADTQYF. The rearrangement joins TRBV7-2 to TRBJ2-3, with 9 positions matching TRBD1. Trimming cost V 5 bases and J 4 bases; bases outside gene matches: 7. Germline V gives CDR1 SGHTA, CDR2 FQGNSA. This CDR3 has 15 residues.

This clonotype was recorded many times. This chain joins TRBV15 and TRBJ1-4; 9 nucleotides agree with TRBD1. The ends lost 3 bases at V and 7 bases at J; junction bases unmatched: 3. Germline loops: CDR1 LNHNV, CDR2 YYDKDF (reference sequence). The CDR3 length is 14 residues. In DNA form, the CDR3 reads TGTGCCACCAGCAGGGGGGACAGGGTTGAAAAACTGTTTTTT. Encoded protein: CATSRGDRVEKLFF.

In this sample, this clonotype turned up a few times. The rearrangement uses TRBV24-1 and TRBJ2-1; 11 nucleotides line up with TRBD1. Per germline, CDR1 KGHDR and CDR2 SFDVKD. CDR3 length: 16 residues. J gave up 7 bases and V 4 bases, and 8 bases lay outside the gene matches. CDR3 region: CATSDPGQGAGNEQFF. In DNA form, the CDR3 reads TGTGCCACCAGTGACCCCGGACAGGGGGCCGGGAATGAGCAGTTCTTC.